This TCR beta chain was sequenced for a study of cytomegalovirus exposure and HLA in healthy donors. Notes on the study in general: In vitro, three CMV-associated chains proved specific for CMV antigens.

The CDR3 spans 14 residues. V lost 6 bases and J lost 4; bases outside the gene matches: 6. Germline CDR1 is SEHNR and CDR2 is FQNEAQ (reference sequence). On this clone itself: What it binds is unknown.

TCRdb's table, derived via immunoSEQ multiplex PCR, lists solely in-frame clones and lacks some. There are about 130,000 clones in the sample; roughly nine tenths occur only once, and around 1.1% lies in the top ten. V usage is TRBV7-9 and J usage is TRBJ2-1; 7 bases agree with TRBD1. The clonotype was recovered from a woman in her late teens or twenties in good health and CMV-seronegative. The sample taken for sequencing was PBMCs. The CDR3 region has the DNA TGTGCCAGCAGTTCTGGACAGGTTTACAATGAGCAGTTCTTC. Protein sequence: CASSSGQVYNEQFF.